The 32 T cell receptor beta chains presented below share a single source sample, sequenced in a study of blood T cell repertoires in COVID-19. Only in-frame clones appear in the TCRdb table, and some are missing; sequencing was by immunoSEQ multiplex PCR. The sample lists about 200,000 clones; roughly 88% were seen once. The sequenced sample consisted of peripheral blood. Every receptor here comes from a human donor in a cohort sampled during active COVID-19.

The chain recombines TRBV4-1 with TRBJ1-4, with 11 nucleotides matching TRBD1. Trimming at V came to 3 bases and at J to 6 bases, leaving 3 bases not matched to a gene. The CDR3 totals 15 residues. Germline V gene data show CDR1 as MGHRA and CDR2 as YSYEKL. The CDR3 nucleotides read TGCGCCAGCAGCCAGCAGGGACAGGGGGATGAAAAACTGTTTTTT. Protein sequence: CASSQQGQGDEKLFF.

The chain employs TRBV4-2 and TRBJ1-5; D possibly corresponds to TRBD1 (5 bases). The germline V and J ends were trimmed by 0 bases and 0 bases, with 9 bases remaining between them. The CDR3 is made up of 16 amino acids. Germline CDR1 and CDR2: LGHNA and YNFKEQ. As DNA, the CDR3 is TGTGCCAGCAGCCAAGAACAGGCCCCTAGCAATCAGCCCCAGCATTTT. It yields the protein CASSQEQAPSNQPQHF.

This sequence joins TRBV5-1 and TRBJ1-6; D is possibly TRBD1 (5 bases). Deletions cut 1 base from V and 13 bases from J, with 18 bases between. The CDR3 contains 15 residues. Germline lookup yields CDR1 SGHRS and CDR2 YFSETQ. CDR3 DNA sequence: TGCGCCAGCAGCTTGCAGGGTGGCAGGACAAATCCCCTCCACTTT. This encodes CASSLQGGRTNPLHF.

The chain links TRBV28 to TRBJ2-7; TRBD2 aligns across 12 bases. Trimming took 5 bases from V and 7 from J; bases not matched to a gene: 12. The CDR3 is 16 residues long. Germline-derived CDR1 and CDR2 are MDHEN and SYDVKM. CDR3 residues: CASSPGSSGRAGEQYF. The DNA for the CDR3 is TGTGCCAGCAGTCCCGGCTCTAGCGGGAGGGCAGGGGAGCAGTACTTC.

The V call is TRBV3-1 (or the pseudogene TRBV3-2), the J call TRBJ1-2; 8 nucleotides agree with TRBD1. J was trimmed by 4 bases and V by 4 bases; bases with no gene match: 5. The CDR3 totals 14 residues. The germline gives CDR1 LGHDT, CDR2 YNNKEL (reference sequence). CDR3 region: CASSPRQGIYGYTF. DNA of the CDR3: TGTGCCAGCAGCCCCCGACAGGGGATCTATGGCTACACCTTC.

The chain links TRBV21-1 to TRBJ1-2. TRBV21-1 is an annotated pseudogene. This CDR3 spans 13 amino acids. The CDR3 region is CASSKVLHYGYTF. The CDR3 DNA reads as TGTGCCAGCAGCAAAGTACTTCACTATGGCTACACCTTC.

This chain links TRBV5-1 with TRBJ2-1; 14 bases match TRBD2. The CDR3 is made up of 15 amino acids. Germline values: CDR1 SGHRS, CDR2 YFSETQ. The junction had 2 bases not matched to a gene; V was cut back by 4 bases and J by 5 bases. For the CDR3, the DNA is TGCGCCAGCAGCAGGACTAGCGGGAGGAACAATGAGCAGTTCTTC. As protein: CASSRTSGRNNEQFF.

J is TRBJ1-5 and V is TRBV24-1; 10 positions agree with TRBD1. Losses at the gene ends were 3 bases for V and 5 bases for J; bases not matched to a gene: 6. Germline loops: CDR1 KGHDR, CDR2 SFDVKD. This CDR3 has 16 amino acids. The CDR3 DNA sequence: TGTGCCACCAGTGATGACCGGGACAGGGGTGATCAGCCCCAGCATTTT. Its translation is CATSDDRDRGDQPQHF.

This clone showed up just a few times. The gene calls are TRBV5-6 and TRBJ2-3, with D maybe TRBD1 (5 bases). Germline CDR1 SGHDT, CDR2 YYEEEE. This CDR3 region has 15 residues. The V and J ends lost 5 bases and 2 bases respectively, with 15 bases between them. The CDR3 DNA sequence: TGTGCCAGCAGTCGACTGACAGTACTCACAGATACGCAGTATTTT. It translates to CASSRLTVLTDTQYF. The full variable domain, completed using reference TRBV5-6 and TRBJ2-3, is DAGVTQSPTHLIKTRGQQVTLRCSPKSGHDTVSWYQQALGQGPQFIFQYYEEEERQRGNFPDRFSGHQFPNYSSELNVNALLLGDSALYLCASSRLTVLTDTQYFGPGTRLTVL.

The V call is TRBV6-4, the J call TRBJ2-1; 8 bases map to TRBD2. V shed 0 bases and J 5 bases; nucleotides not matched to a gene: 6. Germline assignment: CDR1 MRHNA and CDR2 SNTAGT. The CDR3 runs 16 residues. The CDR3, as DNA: TGTGCCAGCAGTGACTCCGGCGGGAGGCGAAACAATGAGCAGTTCTTC. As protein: CASSDSGGRRNNEQFF.

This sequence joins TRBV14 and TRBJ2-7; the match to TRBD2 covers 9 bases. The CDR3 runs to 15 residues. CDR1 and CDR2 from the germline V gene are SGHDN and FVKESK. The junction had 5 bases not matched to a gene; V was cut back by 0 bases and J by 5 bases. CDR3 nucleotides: TGTGCCAGCAGCCAAGAATCAGCGGGAGGCCACGAGCAGTACTTC. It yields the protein CASSQESAGGHEQYF.

Written as DNA, the CDR3 is TGTGCCAGCAGGCGACTAGCGGTGAGCTCCTACGAGCAGTACTTC. This codes for CASRRLAVSSYEQYF. The rearrangement joins TRBV7-2 to TRBJ2-7; 9 bases are shared with TRBD2. V was pared by 6 bases and J by 0 bases, with 6 bases of the junction left unmatched. The CDR3 covers 15 residues. Germline-derived CDR1 and CDR2 are SGHTA and FQGNSA.

The CDR3 sequence is CASSTGTGWLAGELFF. CDR3 nucleotides: TGCGCCAGCAGCACTGGGACAGGCTGGCTAGCCGGGGAGCTGTTTTTT. J is TRBJ2-2 and V is TRBV5-1; 8 bases fit TRBD1. Unmatched junction bases numbered 11, after V lost 4 bases and J lost 6 bases. Per germline, CDR1 SGHRS and CDR2 YFSETQ. The CDR3 is made up of 16 amino acids. The entire variable domain, with the rest obtained from reference TRBV5-1 and TRBJ2-2, is as follows: KAGVTQTPRYLIKTRGQQVTLSCSPISGHRSVSWYQQTPGQGLQFLFEYFSETQRNKGNFPGRFSGRQFSNSRSEMNVSTLELGDSALYLCASSTGTGWLAGELFFGEGSRLTVL.

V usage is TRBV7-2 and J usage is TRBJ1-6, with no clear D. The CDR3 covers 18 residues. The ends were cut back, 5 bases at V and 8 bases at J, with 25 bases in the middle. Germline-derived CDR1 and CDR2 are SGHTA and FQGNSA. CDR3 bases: TGTGCCAGCAGCGAGGCGGGTCAGCGCGCCTTCGGGGATTCACCCCTCCACTTT. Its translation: CASSEAGQRAFGDSPLHF.

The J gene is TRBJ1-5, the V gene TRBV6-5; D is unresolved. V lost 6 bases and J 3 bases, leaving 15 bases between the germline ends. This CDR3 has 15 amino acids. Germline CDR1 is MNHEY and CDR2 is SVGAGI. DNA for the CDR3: TGTGCCAGCAGCCTCGGGAGGACCGCCAATCAGCCCCAGCATTTT. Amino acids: CASSLGRTANQPQHF.

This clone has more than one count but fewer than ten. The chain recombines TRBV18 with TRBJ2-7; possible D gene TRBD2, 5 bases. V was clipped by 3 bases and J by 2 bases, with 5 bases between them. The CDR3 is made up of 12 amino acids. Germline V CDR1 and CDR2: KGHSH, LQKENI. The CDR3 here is CASSPGTYEQYF. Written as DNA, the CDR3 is TGTGCCAGCTCACCCGGGACCTACGAGCAGTACTTC.

The CDR3 nucleotides are TGTGCCAGCAGCGTCGGGACTAGCGGCTACGAGCAGTACTTC. Amino acid sequence: CASSVGTSGYEQYF. V gene TRBV9 combines with J gene TRBJ2-7, with 11 bases lining up with TRBD2. Germline-derived CDR1 and CDR2 are SGDLS and YYNGEE. The V segment lost 2 bases and the J segment 3 bases; nucleotides outside the gene matches: 1. This CDR3 has 14 amino acids.

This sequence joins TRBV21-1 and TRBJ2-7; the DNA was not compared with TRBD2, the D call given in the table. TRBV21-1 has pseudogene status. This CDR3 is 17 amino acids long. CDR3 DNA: TGTGCCAGCAGCAAAACGCCCCACCGGGTGACCAACTACGAGCAGTACTTC. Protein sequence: CASSKTPHRVTNYEQYF.

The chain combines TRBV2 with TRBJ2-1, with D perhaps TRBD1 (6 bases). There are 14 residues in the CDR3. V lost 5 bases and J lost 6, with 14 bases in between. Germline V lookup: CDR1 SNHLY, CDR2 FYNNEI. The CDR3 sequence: CASSRTGYGNEQFF. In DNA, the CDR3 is TGTGCCAGCAGTCGTACAGGGTACGGCAATGAGCAGTTCTTC.

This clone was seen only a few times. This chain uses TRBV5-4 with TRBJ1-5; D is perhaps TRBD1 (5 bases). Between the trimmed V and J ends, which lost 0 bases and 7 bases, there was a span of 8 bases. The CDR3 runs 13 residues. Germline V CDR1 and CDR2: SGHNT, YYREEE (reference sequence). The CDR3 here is CASSLGGAQPQHF. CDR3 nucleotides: TGTGCCAGCAGCTTGGGGGGCGCACAGCCCCAGCATTTT.

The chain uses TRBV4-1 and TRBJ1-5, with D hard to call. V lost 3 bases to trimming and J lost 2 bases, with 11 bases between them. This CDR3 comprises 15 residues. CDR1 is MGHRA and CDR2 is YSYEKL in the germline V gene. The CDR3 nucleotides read TGCGCCAGCAGCCATTCCTCCGAGGGCAATCAGCCCCAGCATTTT. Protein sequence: CASSHSSEGNQPQHF.

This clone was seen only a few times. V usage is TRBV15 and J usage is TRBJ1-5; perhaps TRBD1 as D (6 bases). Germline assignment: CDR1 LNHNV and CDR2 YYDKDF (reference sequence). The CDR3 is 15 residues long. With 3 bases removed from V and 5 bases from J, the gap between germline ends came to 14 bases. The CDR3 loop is CATSSPTGIDQPQHF. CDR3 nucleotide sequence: TGTGCCACCAGCAGTCCTACAGGGATCGATCAGCCCCAGCATTTT.

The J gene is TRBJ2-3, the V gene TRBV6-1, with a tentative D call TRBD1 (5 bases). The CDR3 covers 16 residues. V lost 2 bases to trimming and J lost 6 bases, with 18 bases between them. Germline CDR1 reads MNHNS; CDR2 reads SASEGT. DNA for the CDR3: TGTGCCAGCAGTGAAAGGGGTACTTTCGCTTTGGATACGCAGTATTTT. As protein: CASSERGTFALDTQYF.

The CDR3 nucleotides are TGTGCCAGCAGCCAAGTTAGGGGAAGGCAGCCCCAGCATTTT. It translates to CASSQVRGRQPQHF. The chain carries TRBV3-1 (or the pseudogene TRBV3-2) and TRBJ1-5; a possible D gene is TRBD1 (5 bases). CDR3 size: 14 residues. Germline assignment: CDR1 LGHDT and CDR2 YNNKEL (reference sequence). V was trimmed by 1 base and J by 7 bases, leaving 11 bases between them.

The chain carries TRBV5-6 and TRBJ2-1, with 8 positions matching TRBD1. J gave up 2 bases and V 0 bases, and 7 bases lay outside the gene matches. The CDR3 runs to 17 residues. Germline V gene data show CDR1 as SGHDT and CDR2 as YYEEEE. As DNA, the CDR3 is TGTGCCAGCAGCTTGGCGTTCGGGACAGGACCCTACAATGAGCAGTTCTTC. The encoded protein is CASSLAFGTGPYNEQFF.

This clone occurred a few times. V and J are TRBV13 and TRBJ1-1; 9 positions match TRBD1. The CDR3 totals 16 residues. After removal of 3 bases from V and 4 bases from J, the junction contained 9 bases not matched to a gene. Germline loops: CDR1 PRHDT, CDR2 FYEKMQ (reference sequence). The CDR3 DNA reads TGTGCCAGCAGCTTCCGACGGACAGGGGCGAGCACTGAAGCTTTCTTT. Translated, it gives CASSFRRTGASTEAFF. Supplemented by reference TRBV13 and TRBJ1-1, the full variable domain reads AAGVIQSPRHLIKEKRETATLKCYPIPRHDTVYWYQQGPGQDPQFLISFYEKMQSDKGSIPDRFSAQQFSDYHSELNMSSLELGDSALYFCASSFRRTGASTEAFFGQGTRLTVV.

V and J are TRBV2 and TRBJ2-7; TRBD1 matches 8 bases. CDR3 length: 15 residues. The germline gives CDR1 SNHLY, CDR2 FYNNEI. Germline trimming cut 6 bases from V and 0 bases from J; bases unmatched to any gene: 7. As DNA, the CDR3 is TGTGCCAGCAGCCAAGAGGGACAGGTCTCCTACGAGCAGTACTTC. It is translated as CASSQEGQVSYEQYF. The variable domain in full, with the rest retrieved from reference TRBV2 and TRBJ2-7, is EPEVTQTPSHQVTQMGQEVILRCVPISNHLYFYWYRQILGQKVEFLVSFYNNEISEKSEIFDDQFSVERPDGSNFTLKIRSTKLEDSAMYFCASSQEGQVSYEQYFGPGTRLTVT.

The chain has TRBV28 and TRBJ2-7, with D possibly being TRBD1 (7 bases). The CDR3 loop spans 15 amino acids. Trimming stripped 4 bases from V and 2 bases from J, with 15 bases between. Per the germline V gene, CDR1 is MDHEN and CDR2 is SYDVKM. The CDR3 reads CASSSTGDFPYEQYF. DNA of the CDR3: TGTGCCAGCAGTTCCACAGGGGACTTTCCCTACGAGCAGTACTTC.

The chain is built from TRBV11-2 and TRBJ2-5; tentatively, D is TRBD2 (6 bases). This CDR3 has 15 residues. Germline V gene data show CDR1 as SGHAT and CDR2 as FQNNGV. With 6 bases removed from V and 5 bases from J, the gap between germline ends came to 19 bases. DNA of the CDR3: TGTGCCAGCAGGGGACCGGGACCACGGGAGGAGACCCAGTACTTC. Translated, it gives CASRGPGPREETQYF.

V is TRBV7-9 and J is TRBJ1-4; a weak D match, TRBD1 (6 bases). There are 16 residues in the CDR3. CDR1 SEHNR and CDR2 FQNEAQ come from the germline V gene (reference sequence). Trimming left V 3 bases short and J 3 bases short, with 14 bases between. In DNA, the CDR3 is TGTGCCAGCAGCTTGGGGCAGGGGTCGGCTAATGAAAAACTGTTTTTT. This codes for CASSLGQGSANEKLFF.

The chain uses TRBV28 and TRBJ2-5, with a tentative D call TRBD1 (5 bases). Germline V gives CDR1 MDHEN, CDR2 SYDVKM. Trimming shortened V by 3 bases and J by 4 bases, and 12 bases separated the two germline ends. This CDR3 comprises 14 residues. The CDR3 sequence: CASSFIGASETQYF. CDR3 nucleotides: TGTGCCAGCAGTTTTATAGGGGCTTCAGAGACCCAGTACTTC.

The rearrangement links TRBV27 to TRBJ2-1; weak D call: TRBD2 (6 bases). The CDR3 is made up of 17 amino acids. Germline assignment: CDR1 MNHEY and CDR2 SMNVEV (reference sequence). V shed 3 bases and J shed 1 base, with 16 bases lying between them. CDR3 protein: CASSLFGDFPSYNEQFF. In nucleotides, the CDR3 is TGTGCCAGCAGTTTGTTCGGGGACTTTCCTTCCTACAATGAGCAGTTCTTC.